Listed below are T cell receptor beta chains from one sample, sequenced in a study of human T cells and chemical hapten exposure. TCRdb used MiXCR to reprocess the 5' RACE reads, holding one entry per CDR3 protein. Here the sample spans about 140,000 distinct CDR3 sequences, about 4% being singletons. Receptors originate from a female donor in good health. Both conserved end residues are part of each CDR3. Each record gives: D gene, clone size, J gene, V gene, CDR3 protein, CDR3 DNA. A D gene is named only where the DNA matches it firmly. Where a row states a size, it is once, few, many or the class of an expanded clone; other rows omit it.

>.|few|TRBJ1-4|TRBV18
CASSPEGGEKLFF
TGTGCCAGCTCACCAGAAGGGGGTGAAAAACTGTTTTTT
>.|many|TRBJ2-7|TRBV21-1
CASSKEGLAGGNYEQYF
TGTGCCAGCAGCAAAGAGGGACTAGCGGGGGGAAACTACGAGCAGTACTTC
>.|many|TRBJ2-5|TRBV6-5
CASSYGVQETQYF
TGTGCCAGCAGTTACGGCGTACAAGAGACCCAGTACTTC
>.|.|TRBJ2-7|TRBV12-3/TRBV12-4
CASSFTGNEQYF
TGTGCCAGCAGTTTTACAGGGAACGAGCAGTACTTC
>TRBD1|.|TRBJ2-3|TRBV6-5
CASSTQQGAFDTQYF
TGTGCCAGCAGCACACAACAGGGGGCTTTCGATACGCAGTATTTT
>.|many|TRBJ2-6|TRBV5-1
CASRGVSGANVLTF
TGCGCCAGCAGAGGGGTTTCTGGGGCCAACGTCCTGACTTTC
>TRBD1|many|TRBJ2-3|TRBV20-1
CSAWTGGTDTQYF
TGCAGTGCTTGGACAGGGGGCACAGATACGCAGTATTTT
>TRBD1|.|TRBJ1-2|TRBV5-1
CASSLIPGQKSNYGYTF
TGCGCCAGCAGCTTGATACCGGGACAGAAATCTAACTATGGCTACACCTTC
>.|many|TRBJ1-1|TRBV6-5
CASTPRVFPVRNTEAFF
TGTGCCAGCACCCCTCGCGTGTTTCCGGTCCGGAACACTGAAGCTTTCTTT
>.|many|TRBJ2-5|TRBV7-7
CASSSERGRETQYF
TGTGCTAGCAGCTCCGAGAGGGGACGAGAGACCCAGTACTTC
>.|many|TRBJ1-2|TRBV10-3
CAISESWTINYGYTF
TGTGCCATCAGTGAGTCGTGGACGATTAACTATGGCTACACCTTC
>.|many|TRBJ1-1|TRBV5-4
CASSLLQGNTEAFF
TGTGCCAGCAGCTTACTACAGGGGAACACTGAAGCTTTCTTT
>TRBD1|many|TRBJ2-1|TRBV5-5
CASSLAPPDREFYNEQFF
TGTGCCAGCAGCTTGGCCCCCCCAGACAGGGAGTTTTACAATGAGCAGTTCTTC
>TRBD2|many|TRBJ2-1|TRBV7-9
CASSFWPGREYNEQFF
TGTGCCAGCAGCTTTTGGCCAGGGAGGGAGTACAATGAGCAGTTCTTC
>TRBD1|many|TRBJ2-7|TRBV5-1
CASSFRTGGYEQYF
TGCGCCAGCAGCTTCCGGACAGGGGGCTACGAGCAGTACTTC
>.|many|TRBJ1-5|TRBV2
CASSVIGNQPQHF
TGTGCCAGCAGTGTGATCGGGAATCAGCCCCAGCATTTT
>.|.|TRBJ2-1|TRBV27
CASRRSQSGGFRGNEQFF
TGTGCCAGCAGGAGATCCCAATCCGGGGGGTTTAGGGGGAATGAGCAGTTCTTC
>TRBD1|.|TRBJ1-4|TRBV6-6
CASSQPGQGGEKLFF
TGTGCCAGTTCACAACCGGGACAGGGAGGTGAAAAACTGTTTTTT
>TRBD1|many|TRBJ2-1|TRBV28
CASSYGQDLNNEQFF
TGTGCCAGCAGCTACGGACAGGATTTGAACAATGAGCAGTTCTTC
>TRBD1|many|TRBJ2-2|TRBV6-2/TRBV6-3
CASGQGLSPGELFF
TGTGCCAGCGGACAGGGGCTCTCCCCCGGGGAGCTGTTTTTT
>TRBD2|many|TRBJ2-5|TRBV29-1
CSVDSGGVRTGKETQYF
TGCAGCGTCGACTCTGGGGGGGTCAGGACGGGGAAAGAGACCCAGTACTTC
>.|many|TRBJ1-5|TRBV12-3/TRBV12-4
CASKIRGISQPQHF
TGTGCCAGCAAAATTAGGGGGATTAGCCAGCCCCAGCATTTT
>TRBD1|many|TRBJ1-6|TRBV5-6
CASSHRGYSPLHF
TGTGCCAGCAGCCACAGGGGATATTCACCCCTCCACTTT
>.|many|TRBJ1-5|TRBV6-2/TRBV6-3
CASSGQAIFGRGNQPQHF
TGTGCCAGCTCGGGGCAGGCCATTTTTGGGAGAGGCAATCAGCCCCAGCATTTT
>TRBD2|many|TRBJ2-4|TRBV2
CATEAGAKNIQYF
TGTGCCACCGAAGCGGGGGCCAAAAACATTCAGTACTTC
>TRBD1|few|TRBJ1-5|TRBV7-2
CASSAGQGQRPQHF
TGTGCCAGCAGCGCGGGACAGGGGCAGCGGCCCCAGCATTTT
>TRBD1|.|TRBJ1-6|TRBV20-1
CSARTGPARGPLHF
TGCAGTGCCAGGACAGGACCGGCTCGGGGACCCCTCCACTTT
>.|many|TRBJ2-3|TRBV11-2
CASSLDHTDTQYF
TGTGCCAGCAGCTTGGACCACACAGATACGCAGTATTTT
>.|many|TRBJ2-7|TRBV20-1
CSALDRRSSYEQYF
TGCAGTGCACTTGACAGGCGCTCCTCCTACGAGCAGTACTTC
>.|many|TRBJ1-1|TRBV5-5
CASSLVGGGGLTEAFF
TGTGCCAGCAGCTTGGTAGGTGGAGGGGGTTTAACTGAAGCTTTCTTT
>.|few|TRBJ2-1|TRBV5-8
CASTHPSYNEQFF
TGTGCCAGCACCCATCCCTCCTACAATGAGCAGTTCTTC
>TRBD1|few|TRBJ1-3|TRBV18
CASSPQQGRRSSGNTIYF
TGTGCCAGCTCACCACAACAGGGGCGGAGGAGCTCTGGAAACACCATATATTTT
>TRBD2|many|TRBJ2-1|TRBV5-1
CASSLSGTTLNEQFF
TGCGCCAGCAGCTTATCCGGGACTACGCTCAATGAGCAGTTCTTC
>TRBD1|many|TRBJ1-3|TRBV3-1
CASSPRGGQAFSSGNTIYF
TGTGCCAGCAGCCCGAGAGGGGGCCAGGCGTTCTCCTCTGGAAACACCATATATTTT
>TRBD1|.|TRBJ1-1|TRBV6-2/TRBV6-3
CASTRGTEAFF
TGTGCCAGCACCAGGGGGACTGAAGCTTTCTTT
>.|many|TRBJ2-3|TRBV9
CASSVVSTDTQYF
TGTGCCAGCAGCGTAGTAAGCACAGATACGCAGTATTTT
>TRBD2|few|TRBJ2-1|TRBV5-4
CASSSPAGEKKGEQFF
TGTGCCAGCAGCTCCCCAGCGGGGGAAAAGAAGGGTGAGCAGTTCTTC
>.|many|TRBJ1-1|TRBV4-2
CASSQRDSESAEAFF
TGTGCCAGCAGCCAGAGGGACTCCGAGAGTGCTGAAGCTTTCTTT
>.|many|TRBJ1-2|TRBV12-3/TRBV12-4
CASRTRAHRITF
TGTGCCAGCAGAACCCGGGCCCATCGAATCACCTTC
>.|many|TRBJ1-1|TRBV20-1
CSARFPQSNTEAFF
TGCAGTGCTAGATTCCCTCAATCGAACACTGAAGCTTTCTTT
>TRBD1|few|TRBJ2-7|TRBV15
CATSSGQAISSYEQYF
TGTGCCACCAGCAGTGGACAGGCGATTAGCTCCTACGAGCAGTACTTC
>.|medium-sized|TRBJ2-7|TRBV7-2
CASSSWGRGYEQYF
TGTGCCAGCAGCTCTTGGGGCAGGGGCTACGAGCAGTACTTC
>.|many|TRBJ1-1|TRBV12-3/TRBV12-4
CASSLVAEGRAFF
TGTGCCAGCAGTTTGGTTGCCGAAGGGCGAGCTTTCTTT
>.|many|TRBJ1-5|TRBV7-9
CASSLGGESNQPQHF
TGTGCCAGCAGCTTAGGGGGAGAGAGCAATCAGCCCCAGCATTTT
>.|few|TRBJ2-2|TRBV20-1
CSARDQGRRTGELFF
TGCAGTGCTAGAGATCAAGGGAGAAGGACCGGGGAGCTGTTTTTT
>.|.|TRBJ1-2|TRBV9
CASSPGWGETDYGYTF
TGTGCCAGCAGCCCGGGCTGGGGGGAGACCGACTATGGCTACACCTTC
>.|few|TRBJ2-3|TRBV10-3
CAIKSTDTQYF
TGTGCCATCAAAAGTACAGATACGCAGTATTTT
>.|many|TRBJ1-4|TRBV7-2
CASSAVADNEKLFF
TGTGCCAGCAGCGCGGTGGCAGATAATGAAAAACTGTTTTTT
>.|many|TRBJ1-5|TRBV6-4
CASSVEGHSNQPQHF
TGTGCCAGCAGTGTGGAAGGTCATAGCAATCAGCCCCAGCATTTT
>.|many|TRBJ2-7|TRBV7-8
CASSFQHVRKQTYEQYF
TGTGCCAGCAGCTTCCAACACGTCAGGAAACAAACCTACGAGCAGTACTTC
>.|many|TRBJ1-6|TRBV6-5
CASSSLVSGGGPLHF
TGTGCCAGCAGTTCCCTCGTTTCTGGTGGAGGACCCCTCCACTTT
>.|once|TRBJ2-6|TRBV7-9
CASSLIRGANVLTF
TGTGCCAGCAGCTTAATACGTGGGGCCAACGTCCTGACTTTC
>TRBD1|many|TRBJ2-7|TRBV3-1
CASSQGGRGREQYF
TGTGCCAGCAGCCAAGGCGGCAGGGGGCGCGAGCAGTACTTC